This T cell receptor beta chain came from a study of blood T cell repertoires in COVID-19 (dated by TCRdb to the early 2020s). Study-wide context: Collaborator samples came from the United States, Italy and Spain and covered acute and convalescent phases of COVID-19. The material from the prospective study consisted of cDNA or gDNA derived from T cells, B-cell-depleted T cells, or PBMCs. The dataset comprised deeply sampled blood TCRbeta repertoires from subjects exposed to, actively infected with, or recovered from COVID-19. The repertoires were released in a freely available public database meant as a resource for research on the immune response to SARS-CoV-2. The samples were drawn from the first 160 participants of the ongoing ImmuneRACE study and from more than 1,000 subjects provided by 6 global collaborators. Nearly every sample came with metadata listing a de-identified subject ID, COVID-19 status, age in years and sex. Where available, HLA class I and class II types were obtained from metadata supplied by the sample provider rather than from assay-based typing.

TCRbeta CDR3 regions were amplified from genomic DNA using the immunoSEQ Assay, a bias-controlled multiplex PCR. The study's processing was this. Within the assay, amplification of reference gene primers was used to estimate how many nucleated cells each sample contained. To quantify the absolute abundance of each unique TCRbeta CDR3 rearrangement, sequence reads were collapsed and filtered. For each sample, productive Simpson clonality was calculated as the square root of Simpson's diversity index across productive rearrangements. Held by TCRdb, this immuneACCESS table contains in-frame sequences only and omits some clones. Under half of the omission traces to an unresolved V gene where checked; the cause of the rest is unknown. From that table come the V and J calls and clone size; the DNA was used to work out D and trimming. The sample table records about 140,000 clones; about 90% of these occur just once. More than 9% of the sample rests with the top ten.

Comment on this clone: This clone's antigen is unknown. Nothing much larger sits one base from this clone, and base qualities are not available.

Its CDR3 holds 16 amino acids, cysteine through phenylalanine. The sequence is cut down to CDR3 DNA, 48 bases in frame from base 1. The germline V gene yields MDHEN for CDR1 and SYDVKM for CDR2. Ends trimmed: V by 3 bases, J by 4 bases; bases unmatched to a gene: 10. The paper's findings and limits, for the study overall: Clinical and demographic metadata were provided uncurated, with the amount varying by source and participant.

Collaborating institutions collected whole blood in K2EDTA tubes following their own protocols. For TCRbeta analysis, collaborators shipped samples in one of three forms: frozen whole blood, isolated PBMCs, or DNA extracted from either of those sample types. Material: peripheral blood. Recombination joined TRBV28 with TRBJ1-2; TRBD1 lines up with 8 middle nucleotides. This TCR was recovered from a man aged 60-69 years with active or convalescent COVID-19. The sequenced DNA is TGTGCCAGCAGTTTTCCCAGGGGGCCTAAGGGCTATGGCTACACCTTC. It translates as CASSFPRGPKGYGYTF.